The 26 T cell receptor beta chains presented below share a single source sample, sequenced in a study of somatic mutations in cytotoxic T cells in rheumatoid arthritis. Libraries were prepared by immunoSEQ multiplex PCR; TCRdb keeps only in-frame clonotypes and omits some of them. The sample lists 12,000 to 15,000 clones; just over 90% were seen once. Material: CD4+ T cells sorted from blood. These receptors were obtained from a man in his 70s with rheumatoid arthritis.

CDR3 in amino acids: CASSSTGTGPMSEQFF. The CDR3 bases are TGTGCCAGCAGCTCTACCGGGACTGGCCCAATGAGCGAGCAGTTCTTC. This rearrangement joins TRBV7-9 to TRBJ2-1; the D gene is possibly TRBD2 (6 bases). Germline loops: CDR1 SEHNR, CDR2 FQNEAQ (reference sequence). The CDR3 loop spans 16 amino acids. V was pared by 4 bases and J by 10 bases, with 23 bases between.

The table lists this clone with a count of one. The gene calls are TRBV6-5 and TRBJ2-5; 9 nucleotides line up with TRBD1. V shed 6 bases and J 4 bases; nucleotides not matched to a gene: 6. The CDR3 runs to 14 residues. Per the germline V gene, CDR1 is MNHEY and CDR2 is SVGAGI. CDR3 nucleotides: TGTGCCAGCAGCCGCGGGACAGGGACAGAGACCCAGTACTTC. It encodes CASSRGTGTETQYF.

In this sample, this clone turned up once. V is TRBV4-2 and J is TRBJ1-1; TRBD1 matches 7 bases. Germline CDR1 and CDR2: LGHNA and YNFKEQ. The V and J ends lost 0 bases and 1 base, in that order; junction bases with no gene match: 11. The CDR3 is 18 amino acids. The CDR3 DNA reads as TGTGCCAGCAGCCAAGAGGGTTCTACAGGGGCCGGGAACACTGAAGCTTTCTTT. This gives the protein CASSQEGSTGAGNTEAFF.

The V gene is TRBV7-2, the J gene TRBJ2-1; tentative D call: TRBD2 (6 bases). The CDR3 consists of 15 residues. Between the trimmed V and J ends, which lost 8 bases and 0 bases, there was a span of 14 bases. Germline CDR1 and CDR2: SGHTA and FQGNSA. CDR3 nucleotides: TGTGCCAGCGGGGGGAGATTAAGCTCCTACAATGAGCAGTTCTTC. Protein product: CASGGRLSSYNEQFF.

This clone was seen just once. This rearrangement joins TRBV4-1 to TRBJ2-7; D perhaps matches TRBD1 (6 bases). This CDR3 region has 14 residues. V was cut by 4 bases and J by 6 bases, with 16 bases left in between. The V gene's germline CDR1 is MGHRA and CDR2 YSYEKL. In DNA, the CDR3 is TGCGCCAGCAGCCCGTCAACTGGGGGCGGCGAGCAGTACTTC. Translated: CASSPSTGGGEQYF.

CDR3 nucleotides: TGTGCCAGCACCCGCTGGACAGGTAGCACAGATACGCAGTATTTT. It specifies CASTRWTGSTDTQYF. The chain uses TRBV7-9 and TRBJ2-3; 7 bases fit TRBD1. Germline V gives CDR1 SEHNR, CDR2 FQNEAQ (reference sequence). The CDR3 contains 15 residues. V shed 7 bases and J 0 bases; nucleotides not matched to a gene: 7.

This clone appeared a single time. This chain joins TRBV28 and TRBJ2-4, with TRBD2 matching 7 bases. CDR1 is MDHEN and CDR2 is SYDVKM in the germline V gene. The V segment lost 6 bases and the J segment 4 bases; nucleotides outside the gene matches: 3. CDR3 length: 13 residues. CDR3 sequence: CASSWEGKNIQYF. In DNA, the CDR3 is TGTGCCAGCAGCTGGGAGGGGAAAAACATTCAGTACTTC. Looking up the rest from reference TRBV28 and TRBJ2-4 gives the full variable domain: DVKVTQSSRYLVKRTGEKVFLECVQDMDHENMFWYRQDPGLGLRLIYFSYDVKMKEKGDIPEGYSVSREKKERFSLILESASTNQTSMYLCASSWEGKNIQYFGAGTRLSVL.

The chain recombines TRBV10-1 with TRBJ1-5; the D is unclear. The V end lost 5 bases, the J end lost 2 bases, and 10 bases lay between the germline ends. Germline CDR1 reads WNHNN; CDR2 reads SYGVQD (reference sequence). The CDR3 runs to 14 residues. The CDR3 DNA reads as TGCGCCAGCAGTCCGGGGAATGGCAATCAGCCCCAGCATTTT. Protein product: CASSPGNGNQPQHF.

The rearrangement links TRBV4-1 to TRBJ1-1; maybe TRBD1 (6 bases). Germline V gives CDR1 MGHRA, CDR2 YSYEKL. This CDR3 comprises 16 residues. V lost 2 bases and J 0 bases, leaving 13 bases between the germline ends. CDR3 in amino acids: CASSQQQGVMNTEAFF. The CDR3 nucleotides read TGCGCCAGCAGCCAACAACAGGGTGTCATGAACACTGAAGCTTTCTTT.

The chain links TRBV9 to TRBJ2-5; D is uncertain. CDR1 and CDR2 (germline): SGDLS, YYNGEE. Trimming took 0 bases from V and 5 from J, leaving 5 bases between them. The CDR3 spans 12 residues. The CDR3 DNA follows: TGTGCCAGCAGCGTAGGCAGGGAGACCCAGTACTTC. Its translation is CASSVGRETQYF.

The rearrangement links TRBV2 to TRBJ2-7, with TRBD1 matching over 8 bases. This CDR3 spans 14 amino acids. Germline CDR1 SNHLY, CDR2 FYNNEI. V was clipped by 6 bases and J by 4 bases; unmatched bases: 8. For the CDR3, the DNA is TGTGCCAGCAGGCCCTCGGGACAGGAGTACGAGCAGTACTTC. It specifies CASRPSGQEYEQYF.

The chain combines TRBV15 with TRBJ1-6; 10 bases agree with TRBD1. This CDR3 has 15 amino acids. The junction had 4 bases not matched to a gene; V was cut back by 5 bases and J by 6 bases. The germline gives CDR1 LNHNV, CDR2 YYDKDF (reference sequence). The CDR3 sequence is CATSGDRGLNSPLHF. DNA of the CDR3: TGTGCCACCAGCGGGGACAGGGGACTTAATTCACCCCTCCACTTT.

The DNA for the CDR3 is TGTGCCAGCATGGCTTCGTCATCGCCCGGGAATGAGCAGTTCTTC. The encoded protein is CASMASSSPGNEQFF. The rearrangement links TRBV28 to TRBJ2-1; D not resolved. With 7 bases removed from V and 7 bases from J, the gap between germline ends came to 20 bases. The CDR3 has 15 amino acids. Germline lookup yields CDR1 MDHEN and CDR2 SYDVKM.

The rearrangement uses TRBV5-1 and TRBJ1-3, with 7 bases identical to TRBD1. Germline trimming cut 4 bases from V and 2 bases from J; bases unmatched to any gene: 6. CDR3 length equals 15 residues. The V gene's germline CDR1 is SGHRS and CDR2 YFSETQ. CDR3 nucleotides: TGCGCCAGCAGCCTTGGGACAGCCACTGGAAACACCATATATTTT. Translated, it gives CASSLGTATGNTIYF.

This clone was observed a single time. V and J are TRBV30 and TRBJ1-2; 11 bases match TRBD1. V trimming: 2 bases; J trimming: 2 bases; junction bases outside the gene matches: 7. Germline-derived CDR1 and CDR2 are GTSNPN and SVGIG (reference sequence). This CDR3 region has 16 residues. Here the CDR3 reads CAWSRPGTGGNYGYTF. The CDR3 coding sequence is TGTGCCTGGAGTCGACCAGGGACAGGGGGGAACTATGGCTACACCTTC.

The chain joins TRBV28 to TRBJ2-5, with no clear D. The CDR3 consists of 15 residues. The ends were cut back, 5 bases at V and 3 bases at J, with 16 bases in the middle. CDR1 is MDHEN and CDR2 is SYDVKM in the germline V gene. The CDR3 DNA is TGTGCCAGCAGTCCGCCGTGGGCATTGGAAGAGACCCAGTACTTC. Translating gives CASSPPWALEETQYF. The entire variable domain, with the rest obtained from reference TRBV28 and TRBJ2-5, is as follows: DVKVTQSSRYLVKRTGEKVFLECVQDMDHENMFWYRQDPGLGLRLIYFSYDVKMKEKGDIPEGYSVSREKKERFSLILESASTNQTSMYLCASSPPWALEETQYFGPGTRLLVL.

The gene calls are TRBV2 and TRBJ2-3; 9 nucleotides line up with TRBD2. This CDR3 contains 15 residues. CDR1 is SNHLY and CDR2 is FYNNEI in the germline V gene. V was pared by 5 bases and J by 6 bases, with 9 bases of the junction left unmatched. CDR3 loop: CASSPSGAIGDTQYF. The CDR3 nucleotides are TGTGCCAGCAGTCCTAGCGGGGCTATAGGGGATACGCAGTATTTT. Filled out from reference TRBV2 and TRBJ2-3, the complete variable domain reads EPEVTQTPSHQVTQMGQEVILRCVPISNHLYFYWYRQILGQKVEFLVSFYNNEISEKSEIFDDQFSVERPDGSNFTLKIRSTKLEDSAMYFCASSPSGAIGDTQYFGPGTRLTVL.

The count of this clone is one. V usage is TRBV13 and J usage is TRBJ2-7; D is uncertain. Germline CDR1 and CDR2: PRHDT and FYEKMQ (reference sequence). Trimming took off 4 bases at V and 3 bases at J, with 10 bases between the two ends. The CDR3 extends over 13 amino acids. CDR3 in amino acids: CASSSLRGYEQYF. The CDR3 nucleotides read TGTGCCAGCAGCTCCCTTAGAGGCTACGAGCAGTACTTC.

V gene TRBV12-5 combines with J gene TRBJ2-2, with D possibly being TRBD1 (6 bases). Trimming took off 5 bases at V and 0 bases at J, with 10 bases between the two ends. The V gene's germline CDR1 is LGHNT and CDR2 FRNRAP. The CDR3 runs to 15 residues. The CDR3 DNA follows: TGTGCTAGTGGTAAGGACAGCACGAACACCGGGGAGCTGTTTTTT. Its translation is CASGKDSTNTGELFF.

V gene TRBV18 combines with J gene TRBJ2-3; 12 nucleotides align to TRBD2. Germline CDR1 is KGHSH and CDR2 is LQKENI. CDR3 length: 17 residues. The trim removed 3 bases at V and 2 bases at J, leaving 6 bases unmatched. The CDR3 DNA sequence: TGTGCCAGCTCACCCCAGACTAGCGGGAGCTACACAGATACGCAGTATTTT. This sequence encodes CASSPQTSGSYTDTQYF.

For the CDR3, the DNA is TGTGCCAGCAGCCCGAACAGGGAAAGCTCCTACGAGCAGTACTTC. Its translation: CASSPNRESSYEQYF. The rearrangement joins TRBV11-2 to TRBJ2-7; the D gene is possibly TRBD1 (6 bases). This CDR3 has 15 amino acids. Germline CDR1 is SGHAT and CDR2 is FQNNGV. The V gene lost 5 bases and the J gene lost 0 bases, with 14 bases spanning the gap.

The rearrangement joins TRBV5-1 to TRBJ2-7, with 7 bases aligning to TRBD2. Per germline, CDR1 SGHRS and CDR2 YFSETQ. The CDR3 spans 16 residues. V lost 4 bases to trimming and J lost 0 bases; unmatched junction nucleotides: 10. CDR3 DNA sequence: TGCGCCAGCAGCAGGGAGGGACCCCCCGGCTCCTACGAGCAGTACTTC. This codes for CASSREGPPGSYEQYF.

This rearrangement joins TRBV28 to TRBJ2-1; 7 bases match TRBD2. This CDR3 has 15 amino acids. Trimming took 3 bases from V and 2 from J; bases not matched to a gene: 4. Germline values: CDR1 MDHEN, CDR2 SYDVKM. In DNA, the CDR3 is TGTGCCAGCAGTTTTAACAGCGGGACCTACAATGAGCAGTTCTTC. Protein: CASSFNSGTYNEQFF.

This chain uses TRBV18 with TRBJ1-1; D is perhaps TRBD1 (5 bases). The CDR3 is made up of 14 amino acids. Trimming stripped 6 bases from V and 3 bases from J, with 14 bases between. Germline V gene sequence: CDR1 KGHSH, CDR2 LQKENI. CDR3 sequence reads: CASSRGTADTEAFF. The CDR3 nucleotides are TGTGCCAGCTCGCGGGGGACGGCTGACACTGAAGCTTTCTTT.

V gene TRBV11-2 combines with J gene TRBJ2-2, with 9 bases matching TRBD1. The length of the CDR3 is 16 residues. CDR1 and CDR2 from the germline V gene are SGHAT and FQNNGV. The trim removed 5 bases at V and 6 bases at J, leaving 10 bases unmatched. In DNA form, the CDR3 reads TGTGCCAGCAGCCTTACAGGGGGCAGTAGGTCCGGGGAGCTGTTTTTT. Protein sequence: CASSLTGGSRSGELFF.

The chain has TRBV27 and TRBJ1-5, with D perhaps matching TRBD1 (5 bases). This CDR3 contains 13 residues. The V gene's germline CDR1 is MNHEY and CDR2 SMNVEV (reference sequence). The ends were cut back, 3 bases at V and 6 bases at J, with 9 bases in the middle. The CDR3 DNA follows: TGTGCCAGCAGTTTCCAGGGAGGTCAGCCCCAGCATTTT. As protein: CASSFQGGQPQHF.